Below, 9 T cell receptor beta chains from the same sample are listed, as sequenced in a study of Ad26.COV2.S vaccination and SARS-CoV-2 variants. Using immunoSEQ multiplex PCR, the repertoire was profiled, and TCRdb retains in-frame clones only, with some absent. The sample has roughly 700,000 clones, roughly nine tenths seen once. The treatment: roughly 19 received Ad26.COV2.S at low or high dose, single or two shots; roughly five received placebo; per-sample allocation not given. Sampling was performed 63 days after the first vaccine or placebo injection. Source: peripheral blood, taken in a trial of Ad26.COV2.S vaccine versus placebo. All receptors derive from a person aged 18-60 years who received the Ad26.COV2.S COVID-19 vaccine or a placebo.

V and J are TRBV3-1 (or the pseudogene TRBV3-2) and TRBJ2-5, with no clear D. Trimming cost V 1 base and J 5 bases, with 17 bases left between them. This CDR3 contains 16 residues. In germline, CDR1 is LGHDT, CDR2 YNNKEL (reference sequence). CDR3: CASSQGPNDPGETQYF. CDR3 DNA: TGTGCCAGCAGCCAAGGTCCCAACGACCCCGGGGAGACCCAGTACTTC.

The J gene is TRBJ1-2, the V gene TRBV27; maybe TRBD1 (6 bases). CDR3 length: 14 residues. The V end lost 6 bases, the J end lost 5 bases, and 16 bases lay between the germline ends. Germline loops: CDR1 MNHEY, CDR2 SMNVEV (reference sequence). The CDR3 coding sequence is TGTGCCAGCAGGGAGAACGACAGGTTGTATGGCTACACCTTC. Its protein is CASRENDRLYGYTF.

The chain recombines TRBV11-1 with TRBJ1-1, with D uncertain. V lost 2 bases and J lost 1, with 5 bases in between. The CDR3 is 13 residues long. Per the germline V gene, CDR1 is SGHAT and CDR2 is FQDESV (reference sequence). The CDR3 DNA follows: TGTGCCAGCAGCTTACGGGAGAACACTGAAGCTTTCTTT. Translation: CASSLRENTEAFF.

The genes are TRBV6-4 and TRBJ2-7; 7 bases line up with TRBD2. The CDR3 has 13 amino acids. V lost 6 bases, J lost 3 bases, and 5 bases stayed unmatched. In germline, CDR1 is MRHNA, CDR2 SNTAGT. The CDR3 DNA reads TGTGCCAGCAGCCGGAGGGAGGGCTACGAGCAGTACTTC. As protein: CASSRREGYEQYF.

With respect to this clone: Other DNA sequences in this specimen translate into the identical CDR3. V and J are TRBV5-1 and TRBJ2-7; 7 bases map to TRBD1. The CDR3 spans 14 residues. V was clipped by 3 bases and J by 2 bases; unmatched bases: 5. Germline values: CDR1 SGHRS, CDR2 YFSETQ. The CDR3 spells CASSSGTVAYEQYF. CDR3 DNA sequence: TGCGCCAGCAGCTCTGGGACAGTAGCCTACGAGCAGTACTTC.

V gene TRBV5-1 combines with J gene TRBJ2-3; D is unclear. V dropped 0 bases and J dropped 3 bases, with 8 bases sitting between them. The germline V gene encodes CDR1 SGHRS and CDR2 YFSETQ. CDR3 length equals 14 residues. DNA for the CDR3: TGCGCCAGCAGCTTGGGTACGAGGACAGATACGCAGTATTTT. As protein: CASSLGTRTDTQYF.

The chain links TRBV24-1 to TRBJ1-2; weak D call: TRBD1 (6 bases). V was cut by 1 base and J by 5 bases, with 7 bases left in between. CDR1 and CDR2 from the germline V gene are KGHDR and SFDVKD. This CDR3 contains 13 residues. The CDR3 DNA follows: TGTGCCACCAGTGATTTCAGGGGATATGGCTACACCTTC. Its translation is CATSDFRGYGYTF.

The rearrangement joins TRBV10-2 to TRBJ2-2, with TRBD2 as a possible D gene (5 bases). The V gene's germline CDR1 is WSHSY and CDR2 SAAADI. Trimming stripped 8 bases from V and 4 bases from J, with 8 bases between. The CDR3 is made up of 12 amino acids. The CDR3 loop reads CASSTSTGELFF. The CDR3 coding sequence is TGCGCCAGCTCCACTAGCACCGGGGAGCTGTTTTTT.

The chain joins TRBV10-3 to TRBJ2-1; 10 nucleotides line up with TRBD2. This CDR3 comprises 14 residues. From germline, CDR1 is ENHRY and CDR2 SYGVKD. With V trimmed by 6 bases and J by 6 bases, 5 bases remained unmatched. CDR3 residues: CAIRGTSAGNEQFF. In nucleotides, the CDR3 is TGTGCCATCAGGGGGACTAGCGCGGGCAATGAGCAGTTCTTC.